This T cell receptor (beta chain) was identified in a study of cytomegalovirus exposure and HLA in healthy donors (dated by TCRdb to 2017 to 2019). Describing the broader study: An earlier analysis of fewer than 750 of the donors reported 276 Gb of sequence data and 117 million unique TCR beta sequences obtained from about 179 million T cells. Roughly 300 gigabases of sequencing data and around 80 million unique TCR sequences made up an early release that covered approximately 650 HLA-typed donors. Of the 300 to 450 genotyped donors, less than 85% were placed in the genetic ancestry cluster associated with self-reported Caucasian donors. The study aimed to test whether signatures of past pathogen exposure could be identified by cataloging public T cell receptors. The T cell repertoires of under 700 subjects were profiled by immunosequencing and related to cytomegalovirus serostatus. In addition to the first cohort of approximately 670 subjects, a separate validation cohort of about 120 different subjects was used. To predict cytomegalovirus infection status, the study combined high-throughput TCR immunosequencing, statistical association of individual TCRs with disease status, and machine learning. A later analysis re-analyzed previously published TCR beta repertoires from roughly 630 donors and added high-resolution HLA genotyping to study TCR occurrence patterns. Rather than drawing on any new phenotypic data, the later analysis identified candidate immune exposures from TCR beta sequences and the way those sequences occurred across donors. An earlier analysis of some 500 of the donors applied high-throughput TCR beta sequencing to assess whether each TCR beta V gene segment acted as functional or pseudogenic. Alongside the repertoire data, information on donor age, sex, ethnicity and CMV serostatus was compiled. Genome-wide SNP genotypes for about three fifths of the roughly 670 donors were used in a later genetic analysis, which treated that subset as a discovery cohort. Every discovery cohort repertoire had been produced on one sequencing platform. Both class I and class II loci were covered by HLA typing, at four-digit resolution. Typing coverage differed by locus: A, B, C, DRB1 and DQB1 were typed in about 620-640 donors, DQA1 in about 550, DPA1 in approximately 610, and DPB1 in 472. Four or five DR-DQ haplotypes were handled as single units for association and clustering because linkage in the cohort was strong. Among some 400 genotyped donors of the cohort, an average of about 240,000 unique TCR beta nucleotide sequences were sequenced per donor, roughly 20% of them non-productive.

Library preparation used the immunoSEQ multiplex PCR assay. The multiplex PCR relied on a mix of 60 forward primers for TCR Vbeta segments and 13 reverse primers for TCR Jbeta segments. Amplification of the CDR3 region of rearranged TCR beta genes was performed with a multiplex PCR assay on genomic DNA. On the Illumina HiSeq System, the amplified TCR beta libraries were sequenced as 87-base-pair reads. The original methods were these. A later analysis tallied around 87 million unique TCR beta chains across the 650 to 750 repertoires, and approximately 9.9 million of those chains were shared by two or more donors. Raw reads were error-corrected and collapsed into unique sequences with a nearest-neighbor algorithm that merged closely related sequences to remove PCR and sequencing errors. Alignment of CDR3 sequences to IMGT reference sequences was used to assign V, D and J gene segments. For a sequence to be retained, at least a six-nucleotide match to both a V gene segment and a J gene segment was required. Rearrangements were called productive when the CDR3 lacked stop codons and stayed in frame with V and J; all others were non-productive. Following IMGT convention, CDR3 was defined as the stretch from the second conserved V-encoded cysteine to the conserved J-encoded phenylalanine. Sequences without an unambiguous match to a single V gene segment were excluded from the earlier analysis of about 630 of the donors. An earlier analysis of about 600 of the donors called V segments functional above 56.7% productive rearrangements and segregating when the between-donor standard deviation exceeded 5%. A statistical classification framework was developed to diagnose cytomegalovirus status using the catalog of TCR beta chain sequences. V and J gene assignment, in a later analysis, came from comparing TCR nucleotide sequences with IMGT/GENE-DB human TR gene sequences. A later analysis assigned CDR3 sequences and most-parsimonious VDJ recombination scenarios with the TCRdist pipeline. A later analysis defined each TCR beta chain by its CDR3 amino acid sequence plus V-gene family, and excluded reads lacking a unique V-gene family. To address suspected cross-contamination and a sequencing artifact, a later analysis removed around 590 highly shared, low-generation-probability nucleotide sequences. In a later analysis, a clonal expansion index was calculated for each public chain from normalized within-repertoire ranks of inferred template counts. In a later analysis, generation probabilities were computed with a VDJ recombination model fitted to out-of-frame rearrangements, and the resulting probabilities were checked against IGoR. In a later analysis, hypergeometric tests were used to score TCR-TCR, TCR-HLA and TCR-CMV co-occurrence, with a repertoire-size bias correction applied to TCR pairs. To estimate false discovery rates, a later analysis permuted the HLA or CMV assignments 20 times. In a later analysis, co-occurring TCRs were grouped using DBSCAN, and TCRdist sequence similarity was added for clustering within HLA-allele-positive subsets. For co-occurrence clustering, repertoires with fewer than 30,000 or more than 120,000 public chains were excluded, along with a handful of repertoires with anomalous nucleotide sharing. In its TCRdb copy, this immuneACCESS table keeps in-frame sequences only and misses some clones. Where compared with another copy, unresolved V genes explain less than half of these, and the others have no known cause. V and J calls and clone size are copied from that table; D and trimming were computed from the DNA. Within this sample are 150,000 to 200,000 clones, with around 78% of them counted one time only. Of the sample, just over 2% is held by the ten largest clones.

In total, more than 500 healthy bone marrow donors made up the cohort. At the time of sampling, every cohort member was nominally healthy, though immune exposures that went unrecorded were likely present. The donor tested CMV seropositive and was one of the 289 seropositive cohort members. A peripheral blood sample was collected from each donor, and TCR beta sequencing was performed on peripheral blood mononuclear cells. The Qiagen DNeasy Blood Extraction Kit was used to extract genomic DNA from the blood cell samples. Comment on this clone: Its specific antigen is unknown. The record has no base qualities; no much larger clone is one base away.

Here is what the overall study found, with its caveats: A cluster of highly shared sequence variants was judged likely to represent a technical artifact of the sequencing pipeline. The cohort was sequenced for TCR beta chains only, and without alpha or paired-chain data the features that could be detected were limited. Broadly in line with IMGT annotations, most TCR beta V segments showed up in productive rearrangements about 90% or about 30% of the time in an earlier analysis of several hundred of the donors. In both the original and validation cohorts, the classifier was reported to diagnose cytomegalovirus status with high specificity and sensitivity. In a later analysis, several top co-occurrence clusters were reported to appear linked to parvovirus B19, influenza, CMV and Epstein-Barr virus. The authors suggested that the approach could potentially be generalized to other disease states and immunological phenotypes. When HLA alleles, especially DR and DQ, strongly co-occurred, TCR associations were difficult to assign to individual alleles. Linkage disequilibrium might explain the correlated functional status among segregating V segments, but an unknown experimental factor could not be ruled out. An association between a missense DCLRE1C variant and V-gene and J-gene trimming of TCR beta chains was found in a later genetic analysis and replicated in an independent cohort. Because counts were too low, roughly 17 rarely observed V segments, including chromosome 9 orphons, were left out of the earlier analysis of about 500 of the donors. A later analysis found that most CMV-associated TCR beta chains appeared HLA-restricted, with HLA associations seemingly driven largely by CMV exposure. A total of 150 to 200 TCR beta chains were listed by the study as associated with cytomegalovirus. A later analysis found that HLA-associated TCR beta chains were more clonally expanded and had lower generation probabilities than equally common non-associated chains. A further reported finding was that TCR beta sequences accurately predicted the HLA-A and HLA-B alleles for most subjects in the first cohort. For the cohort, immune exposure information was limited to CMV serostatus. Because the 87-base-pair reads could not distinguish some IMGT-functional V segments, including TRBV6-2 and TRBV6-3, those segments were excluded. A few of the identified cytomegalovirus-associated TCR beta chains were confirmed in vitro to be specific for cytomegalovirus antigens. Because HLA typing was unavailable for some donors at each locus, only the typed subset was used in association tests. Specific HLA alleles were associated with more than 15,000 TCR beta sequences at a false discovery rate of 0.05 in a later analysis. Compared with the approximately 670-donor mean, donors in an Asian-associated ancestry cluster had fewer N-insertions in productive TCRs, according to a later genetic analysis. Presence/absence analyses assumed roughly uniform sequencing depth across donors, an assumption that may not hold. In a later analysis, the rate of TCR association differed among HLA loci, with DRB1 alleles having the most associated TCRs and HLA-C alleles having the fewest. Most TCR sequences were seen in very few donors, while some public TCRs were found in many individuals.

The CDR3, cysteine through phenylalanine, is 12 amino acids long. Only the CDR3 portion is preserved as DNA: 36 bases, with reading frame beginning at the first base. The germline V gene supplies CDR1 MGHDK and CDR2 SYGVNS. Trimming takes 5 bases from V and 2 bases from J, and the germline ends sit 5 bases apart. What was sequenced was PBMCs. This sequence was found in a woman in her twenties or thirties in good health and CMV-seropositive. The chain was built from TRBV25-1 and TRBJ2-3, with no confidently assigned D gene. The nucleotides read TGTGCCAGCAGTTTCTACACAGATACGCAGTATTTT. Translated, it reads CASSFYTDTQYF.